The 11 T cell receptor beta chains presented below share a single source sample, sequenced in a study of T cells after yellow fever vaccination (dated 2019 in TCRdb). What this sample's treatment or condition label stands for: live attenuated yellow fever vaccine strain. The receptor library was made with 5' RACE. Data came from an Illumina HiSeq 2500. The raw public data were reprocessed by TCRdb itself: fastp quality trimming at Q25, MiXCR clonotype calling, in-frame beta chains only. Entries that share a CDR3 protein sequence are merged under the most common genes and DNA. The sample records about 580,000 distinct CDR3 sequences, about a sixth of which are singletons. The top ten clonotypes cover roughly 17% of the sample. The specimen comprised PBMCs, sampled about 5 days after the first yellow fever vaccination. The origin of the receptors is a man aged 18 to 29 who received the YFV17D yellow fever vaccine.

The chain joins TRBV28 to TRBJ1-1, with D unresolved. The germline V gene has CDR1 MDHEN and CDR2 SYDVKM. The CDR3 covers 12 residues. Trimming removed 4 bases from V and 4 bases from J, with 7 bases in between. The CDR3 region has the DNA TGTGCCAGCAGTTCCGGGAGCACTGAAGCTTTCTTT. It yields the protein CASSSGSTEAFF.

In its sample, this clonotype was seen a few times. The rearrangement links TRBV6-1 to TRBJ1-2, with D maybe TRBD1 (5 bases). In germline, CDR1 is MNHNS, CDR2 SASEGT. With 5 bases removed from V and 2 bases from J, the gap between germline ends came to 12 bases. The CDR3 is 14 amino acids. In DNA form, the CDR3 reads TGTGCCAGCAGTCGTTCGACAGCCAACTATGGCTACACCTTC. Amino acids: CASSRSTANYGYTF.

This chain links TRBV6-2 or TRBV6-3 with TRBJ2-5; TRBD2 agrees at 9 bases. The junction had 12 bases not matched to a gene; V was cut back by 6 bases and J by 1 base. This CDR3 region has 17 residues. CDR1 MNHEY and CDR2 SVGEGT come from the germline V gene. The CDR3 is CASRPHWGSGGQETQYF. CDR3 bases: TGTGCCAGCAGACCTCATTGGGGTAGCGGGGGCCAAGAGACCCAGTACTTC.

The gene calls are TRBV4-1 and TRBJ1-2, with 10 bases identical to TRBD1. The CDR3 is 15 amino acids. The germline V gene encodes CDR1 MGHRA and CDR2 YSYEKL. V was clipped by 5 bases and J by 7 bases; unmatched bases: 10. The CDR3 coding sequence is TGCGCCAGCAGCGGTCCGGGACAGGGGTTCTCTGGCTACACCTTC. It codes for CASSGPGQGFSGYTF.

The chain combines TRBV6-1 with TRBJ2-7, with 8 bases fitting TRBD2. From germline, CDR1 is MNHNS and CDR2 SASEGT. V lost 3 bases, J lost 1 base, and 5 bases stayed unmatched. The CDR3 runs 15 residues. The CDR3 reads CASSEVAGSSYEQYV. CDR3 coding DNA: TGTGCCAGCAGTGAGGTAGCGGGGTCGTCCTACGAGCAGTACGTC.

This clonotype turned up a few times. The chain has TRBV20-1 and TRBJ1-5, with D tentatively TRBD1 (5 bases). From germline, CDR1 is DFQATT and CDR2 SNEGSKA (reference sequence). This CDR3 contains 13 residues. Between the trimmed V and J ends, which lost 5 bases and 5 bases, there was a span of 13 bases. The CDR3 nucleotides are TGCAGTGCTCGGGGACCGCAACATCAGCCCCAGCATTTT. Its protein product is CSARGPQHQPQHF.

This clonotype was seen a handful of times. V is TRBV4-1 and J is TRBJ1-1; 7 nucleotides line up with TRBD1. The germline gives CDR1 MGHRA, CDR2 YSYEKL. The CDR3 runs to 17 residues. V shed 0 bases, J shed 3 bases, and the junction held 10 bases outside the gene matches. In DNA form, the CDR3 reads TGCGCCAGCAGCCAAGATTCAGGGGGTTACTTCGACACTGAAGCTTTCTTT. Protein sequence: CASSQDSGGYFDTEAFF.

There are a few counts of this clonotype. The V call is TRBV7-2, the J call TRBJ1-1; D call uncertain. Trimming cost V 1 base and J 4 bases, with 10 bases left between them. This CDR3 comprises 14 residues. Germline values: CDR1 SGHTA, CDR2 FQGNSA. The CDR3 spells CASSLERVGTEAFF. CDR3 DNA: TGTGCCAGCAGCTTAGAAAGGGTCGGCACTGAAGCTTTCTTT.

The V call is TRBV6-5, the J call TRBJ1-5; D is unresolved. Between the trimmed V and J ends, which lost 4 bases and 5 bases, there was a span of 9 bases. This CDR3 has 13 amino acids. In germline, CDR1 is MNHEY, CDR2 SVGAGI. CDR3 sequence (DNA): TGTGCCAGCAGTTCCCAGTTCGATCAGCCCCAGCATTTT. Its translation is CASSSQFDQPQHF.

V is TRBV12-3 or TRBV12-4 and J is TRBJ2-1; 13 bases agree with TRBD2. The CDR3 totals 15 residues. V lost 7 bases and J lost 9; bases outside the gene matches: 9. CDR3 protein: CASTPGLAGRSEQFF. CDR3 in DNA: TGTGCCAGCACCCCGGGACTAGCGGGGAGAAGTGAGCAGTTCTTC.

The V and J genes are TRBV7-2 and TRBJ2-1, with 10 nucleotides matching TRBD1. The CDR3 has 17 amino acids. Unmatched junction bases numbered 16, after V lost 6 bases and J lost 8 bases. CDR1 is SGHTA and CDR2 is FQGNSA in the germline V gene. The DNA of the CDR3 is TGTGCCAGCAGGACGCCGAACCGGGACAGGGGTATCCATGAGCAGTTCTTC. Its protein product is CASRTPNRDRGIHEQFF.